A selection of T cell receptor beta chains follows, all from one sample in a study of blood T cells in healthy people across ages. TCRdb fed the 5' RACE reads into MiXCR, producing one record per CDR3 protein. Counted here are 1,300,000 or so distinct CDR3 sequences, around 59% occurring once; the ten biggest clones make up roughly 6.3%. Material for sequencing was blood. The source is a man aged 18 to 30 in good health. CDR3s include the opening cysteine and the closing phenylalanine or tryptophan. A D gene is named only where the DNA matches it firmly. The listing skips clone size in some rows; elsewhere it reads once, few, many or a size class.

abundance	d_gene	v_gene	j_gene	CDR3aa	CDR3nt
few	NA	TRBV20-1	TRBJ2-5	CSAREIRDPQETQYF	TGCAGTGCTAGAGAGATAAGAGACCCCCAAGAGACCCAGTACTTC
few	NA	TRBV29-1	TRBJ1-2	CSVTLQEINYGYTF	TGCAGCGTGACCCTACAGGAGATAAACTATGGCTACACCTTC
NA	NA	TRBV29-1	TRBJ1-3	CSVESGTSGNTIYF	TGCAGCGTTGAAAGTGGGACCTCTGGAAACACCATATATTTT
NA	TRBD2	TRBV12-3/TRBV12-4	TRBJ2-1	CASSSSSGTEQFF	TGTGCCAGCAGTTCCTCTAGCGGGACTGAGCAGTTCTTC
NA	NA	TRBV11-1	TRBJ2-3	CASSSAPEYTDTQYF	TGTGCCAGCAGCTCGGCGCCCGAATACACAGATACGCAGTATTTT
NA	NA	TRBV4-1	TRBJ2-1	CASSRPSGDRNYDEQFF	TGCGCCAGCAGCCGGCCTTCCGGGGACCGTAACTACGATGAGCAGTTCTTC
NA	NA	TRBV10-3	TRBJ2-7	CAISDSGRAGEIHEQYF	TGTGCCATCAGCGACTCAGGGCGGGCAGGGGAAATCCACGAGCAGTACTTC
NA	TRBD1	TRBV20-1	TRBJ2-7	CSAQMTGGGEQYF	TGCAGTGCCCAGATGACAGGGGGTGGCGAGCAGTACTTC
NA	NA	TRBV5-6	TRBJ2-3	CASVGDDTQYF	TGTGCCAGCGTTGGGGATGACACGCAGTATTTT
NA	NA	TRBV7-9	TRBJ2-5	CASSLAVRGLETQYF	TGTGCTAGCAGCTTAGCAGTTCGAGGGCTTGAGACCCAGTACTTC
NA	TRBD1	TRBV2	TRBJ2-1	CASSLRDRDYNEQFF	TGTGCCAGCAGCCTCCGGGACAGGGACTACAATGAGCAGTTCTTC
NA	TRBD2	TRBV7-2	TRBJ2-5	CASSLEAGLRDTQYF	TGTGCCAGCAGCTTAGAAGCGGGGTTAAGAGATACCCAGTACTTC
NA	NA	TRBV3-1	TRBJ1-2	CASSHAEHWGGYTF	TGTGCCAGCAGCCACGCAGAACACTGGGGAGGCTACACCTTC
NA	NA	TRBV29-1	TRBJ2-1	CSVDLPREMDNEQFF	TGCAGCGTTGACCTCCCCCGGGAGATGGACAATGAGCAGTTCTTC
NA	NA	TRBV9	TRBJ1-1	CASSSRDGNTEAFF	TGTGCCAGCAGCTCCCGGGACGGGAACACTGAAGCTTTCTTT
once	NA	TRBV7-9	TRBJ1-1	CASSLDAVTEAFF	TGTGCCAGCAGCTTAGACGCGGTCACTGAAGCTTTCTTT
NA	NA	TRBV4-3	TRBJ2-7	CASSQELESYEQYF	TGCGCCAGCAGCCAAGAACTGGAATCCTACGAGCAGTACTTC
NA	NA	TRBV24-1	TRBJ2-7	CATSDPAGGTYEQYF	TGTGCCACCAGTGATCCCGCAGGGGGGACCTACGAGCAGTACTTC
NA	TRBD1	TRBV6-1	TRBJ2-2	CASSPLWTGVDTGELFF	TGTGCCAGCAGTCCTTTGTGGACAGGAGTGGACACCGGGGAGCTGTTTTTT
NA	TRBD1	TRBV29-1	TRBJ1-1	CSVAGQGDEAFF	TGCAGCGTTGCGGGACAGGGAGATGAAGCTTTCTTT
NA	NA	TRBV21-1	TRBJ1-2	CASSPLTGEVVRNYGYTF	TGTGCCAGCAGCCCATTGACGGGGGAGGTCGTTCGGAACTATGGCTACACCTTC
NA	TRBD2	TRBV6-1	TRBJ2-1	CASRGLDGNEQFF	TGTGCCAGCAGAGGACTAGATGGCAATGAGCAGTTCTTC
NA	NA	TRBV12-3/TRBV12-4	TRBJ1-1	CASRIGQPEAFF	TGTGCCAGCAGGATAGGACAGCCTGAAGCTTTCTTT
few	NA	TRBV24-1	TRBJ2-7	CATSDRGTSSIYEQYF	TGTGCCACCAGTGACCGCGGTACCTCATCCATCTACGAGCAGTACTTC
NA	NA	TRBV20-1	TRBJ2-2	CSARGHNTGELFF	TGCAGTGCTAGAGGGCATAACACCGGGGAGCTGTTTTTT